Listed here are 31 T cell receptor beta chains from one sample, sequenced in a study of cytomegalovirus exposure and HLA in healthy donors. The study ran its PCR with 60 Vbeta and 13 Jbeta primers. Using immunoSEQ multiplex PCR, the repertoire was profiled, and TCRdb retains in-frame clones only, with some absent. The sample records roughly 140,000 clones, 76% being singletons. Source material: PBMCs. The receptors originated from a man aged 18 to 30 in good health and CMV-seronegative.

The gene calls are TRBV2 and TRBJ1-4, with D unresolved. Looked up from germline, CDR1 is SNHLY and CDR2 is FYNNEI. The CDR3 covers 14 residues. Trimming left V 0 bases short and J 8 bases short, with 10 bases between. The CDR3 sequence: CASSEAQRGEKLFF. For the CDR3, the DNA is TGTGCCAGCAGTGAAGCCCAGCGCGGGGAAAAACTGTTTTTT.

This chain links TRBV7-3 with TRBJ2-7; TRBD1 agrees at 8 bases. Germline V gene lookup returns CDR1 SGHTA and CDR2 FQGTGA. The CDR3 is 13 amino acids. V lost 5 bases to trimming and J lost 6 bases; unmatched junction nucleotides: 6. CDR3 sequence: CASSPDRASEQYF. The CDR3 nucleotides are TGTGCCAGCAGCCCGGACAGGGCTTCCGAGCAGTACTTC.

In its sample, this clone was seen a few times. The chain combines TRBV5-4 with TRBJ1-2; 9 bases fit TRBD1. CDR1 is SGHNT and CDR2 is YYREEE in the germline V gene (reference sequence). V lost 5 bases and J lost 7; bases outside the gene matches: 12. The CDR3 covers 15 residues. CDR3 nucleotide sequence: TGTGCCAGCAGTTTCCCTCACAGGGGGCGCCTTGGCTACACCTTC. This encodes CASSFPHRGRLGYTF.

The chain links TRBV19 to TRBJ2-3; D is undetermined. V was clipped by 3 bases and J by 5 bases, with 3 bases between them. The CDR3 sequence is 11 residues long. CDR1 and CDR2 from the germline V gene are LNHDA and SQIVND (reference sequence). CDR3 sequence (DNA): TGTGCCAGTAGTATCCGAGATACGCAGTATTTT. It translates to CASSIRDTQYF.

V and J are TRBV11-3 and TRBJ2-3; 8 nucleotides agree with TRBD1. Germline loops: CDR1 SGHNT, CDR2 YENEEA. Trimming removed 4 bases from V and 2 bases from J; junction bases left unmatched: 5. The CDR3 totals 15 residues. The CDR3 nucleotides read TGTGCCAGCAGCTCCAGACAGGGGTCCACAGATACGCAGTATTTT. This translates into CASSSRQGSTDTQYF.

The CDR3 DNA follows: TGTGCCAGCAGTGATGGGACAGGGGGGGCAGATACGCAGTATTTT. Its translation is CASSDGTGGADTQYF. V and J are TRBV2 and TRBJ2-3; 11 nucleotides line up with TRBD1. The junction had 3 bases not matched to a gene; V was cut back by 3 bases and J by 4 bases. The CDR3 has 15 amino acids. Germline CDR1 is SNHLY and CDR2 is FYNNEI.

This clone was seen more than once but under ten times. V usage is TRBV5-6 and J usage is TRBJ1-1; D ambiguous. The germline CDR1 and CDR2 sequences are SGHDT and YYEEEE. The germline V and J ends were trimmed by 1 base and 6 bases, with 13 bases remaining between them. CDR3 length: 14 residues. The CDR3 here is CASSLSQPGSEAFF. The CDR3 nucleotides read TGTGCCAGCAGCTTGTCCCAGCCCGGGTCTGAAGCTTTCTTT. The full variable domain, in which reference TRBV5-6 and TRBJ1-1 provide the parts outside the CDR3, is DAGVTQSPTHLIKTRGQQVTLRCSPKSGHDTVSWYQQALGQGPQFIFQYYEEEERQRGNFPDRFSGHQFPNYSSELNVNALLLGDSALYLCASSLSQPGSEAFFGQGTRLTVV.

J is TRBJ1-2 and V is TRBV7-2; D possibly corresponds to TRBD1 (6 bases). CDR1 is SGHTA and CDR2 is FQGNSA in the germline V gene. Between the trimmed V and J ends, which lost 1 base and 8 bases, there was a span of 20 bases. CDR3 length: 16 amino acids. The DNA for the CDR3 is TGTGCCAGCAGCTTAGGCCAGGGCAGGACAGATGGGGGCTACACCTTC. The encoded protein is CASSLGQGRTDGGYTF.

The chain recombines TRBV11-1 with TRBJ1-4; 7 nucleotides match TRBD1. Per the germline V gene, CDR1 is SGHAT and CDR2 is FQDESV (reference sequence). The CDR3 covers 13 residues. V lost 8 bases to trimming and J lost 5 bases; unmatched junction nucleotides: 5. Here the CDR3 DNA reads TGTGCCAGCGGCGCAGGGGGGAATGAAAAACTGTTTTTT. Residues: CASGAGGNEKLFF.

This clone was counted only a few times. The genes are TRBV19 and TRBJ2-6, with D possibly being TRBD1 (5 bases). V was shortened by 2 bases and J by 4 bases, with 9 bases between the two germline ends. Germline CDR1 is LNHDA and CDR2 is SQIVND (reference sequence). The CDR3 sequence is 15 residues long. This chain's CDR3 is CASSISGYGANVLTF. CDR3 coding DNA: TGTGCCAGTAGTATATCAGGGTACGGGGCCAACGTCCTGACTTTC.

The J gene is TRBJ2-1, the V gene TRBV19; the match to TRBD2 covers 12 bases. The ends lost 3 bases at V and 9 bases at J; junction bases unmatched: 6. The CDR3 has 15 residues. CDR1 and CDR2 (germline): LNHDA, SQIVND (reference sequence). The CDR3 DNA reads TGTGCCAGTAGTATGCTAGCGGGAGGGCCGGGTGAGCAGTTCTTC. Its translation: CASSMLAGGPGEQFF.

This chain joins TRBV18 and TRBJ1-1, with TRBD1 matching over 12 bases. The junction had 2 bases not matched to a gene; V was cut back by 5 bases and J by 1 base. Germline values: CDR1 KGHSH, CDR2 LQKENI. This CDR3 is 15 amino acids long. Here the CDR3 reads CASSGTGGRNTEAFF. In DNA form, the CDR3 reads TGTGCCAGCTCAGGGACAGGGGGCCGGAACACTGAAGCTTTCTTT. The variable domain in full, with the rest retrieved from reference TRBV18 and TRBJ1-1, is NAGVMQNPRHLVRRRGQEARLRCSPMKGHSHVYWYRQLPEEGLKFMVYLQKENIIDESGMPKERFSAEFPKEGPSILRIQQVVRGDSAAYFCASSGTGGRNTEAFFGQGTRLTVV.

The V call is TRBV5-1, the J call TRBJ2-7; 9 nucleotides agree with TRBD1. The CDR3 loop spans 15 amino acids. Germline loops: CDR1 SGHRS, CDR2 YFSETQ. V lost 4 bases to trimming and J lost 2 bases; unmatched junction nucleotides: 7. CDR3 nucleotide sequence: TGCGCCAGCAGCCACGGACAGGGGCCTACCTACGAGCAGTACTTC. The encoded protein is CASSHGQGPTYEQYF.

The chain combines TRBV7-8 with TRBJ1-2, with D perhaps matching TRBD1 (6 bases). Germline V gives CDR1 SGHVS, CDR2 FQNEAQ. The germline V and J ends were trimmed by 5 bases and 4 bases, with 11 bases remaining between them. The CDR3 loop spans 13 amino acids. This CDR3 is CASSAGVIYGYTF. CDR3 sequence (DNA): TGTGCCAGCAGCGCAGGGGTGATCTATGGCTACACCTTC. The full variable domain, in which reference TRBV7-8 and TRBJ1-2 provide the parts outside the CDR3, is GAGVSQSPRYKVAKRGQDVALRCDPISGHVSLFWYQQALGQGPEFLTYFQNEAQLDKSGLPSDRFFAERPEGSVSTLKIQRTQQEDSAVYLCASSAGVIYGYTFGSGTRLTVV.

The chain recombines TRBV30 with TRBJ2-1; possible D gene TRBD1, 5 bases. V dropped 2 bases and J dropped 6 bases, with 14 bases sitting between them. Germline V gives CDR1 GTSNPN, CDR2 SVGIG (reference sequence). The CDR3 covers 14 residues. CDR3 sequence: CAWSRPWQGNEQFF. In nucleotides, the CDR3 is TGTGCCTGGAGTAGACCGTGGCAGGGCAATGAGCAGTTCTTC.

Concerning this clone itself: The identical CDR3 is also encoded by other nucleotide sequences in the sample. This chain joins TRBV5-1 and TRBJ2-5; TRBD1 might be the D (5 bases). Near its end, the DNA agrees better with TRBJ2-7, so the J call may be wrong. Per the germline V gene, CDR1 is SGHRS and CDR2 is YFSETQ. This CDR3 is 14 amino acids long. The CDR3 DNA sequence: TGCGCCAGCAGCTTGACAGGTAGCTCCTACGAGCAGTACTTC. It yields the protein CASSLTGSSYEQYF.

The V call is TRBV9, the J call TRBJ2-6; maybe TRBD2 (5 bases). Trimming removed 3 bases from V and 0 bases from J, with 22 bases in between. CDR1 is SGDLS and CDR2 is YYNGEE in the germline V gene. The CDR3 runs 20 residues. The CDR3 here is CASSAEVFAGVNSGANVLTF. The CDR3 nucleotides are TGTGCCAGCAGCGCTGAGGTTTTCGCCGGGGTAAACTCTGGGGCCAACGTCCTGACTTTC. The variable domain in full, completed from reference TRBV9 and TRBJ2-6, reads DSGVTQTPKHLITATGQRVTLRCSPRSGDLSVYWYQQSLDQGLQFLIQYYNGEERAKGNILERFSAQQFPDLHSELNLSSLELGDSALYFCASSAEVFAGVNSGANVLTFGAGSRLTVL.

The chain couples TRBV6-6 to TRBJ2-7; 8 bases match TRBD1. V gave up 6 bases and J gave up 2 bases; unmatched junction bases: 12. This CDR3 has 16 amino acids. Germline loops: CDR1 MNHNY, CDR2 SVGAGI (reference sequence). In DNA form, the CDR3 reads TGTGCCAGCAGGGGTACCGGGACAGGAAGAGCCTACGAGCAGTACTTC. Its translation: CASRGTGTGRAYEQYF.

This chain connects TRBV5-1 to TRBJ2-1; a possible D gene is TRBD2 (5 bases). The CDR3 is 14 residues long. The germline V gene has CDR1 SGHRS and CDR2 YFSETQ. Between the trimmed V and J ends, which lost 2 bases and 5 bases, there was a span of 11 bases. CDR3 DNA: TGCGCCAGCAGCTTTCGGAGAGGGAACAATGAGCAGTTCTTC. Translation gives CASSFRRGNNEQFF.

The V gene is TRBV6-5, the J gene TRBJ1-1; D is undetermined. Germline CDR1 is MNHEY and CDR2 is SVGAGI. There are 11 residues in the CDR3. Between the trimmed V and J ends, which lost 6 bases and 2 bases, there was a span of 4 bases. CDR3 amino acids: CASRGNTEAFF. The DNA for the CDR3 is TGTGCCAGCAGGGGCAACACTGAAGCTTTCTTT.

V is TRBV11-2 and J is TRBJ2-1; 10 bases are a match to TRBD2. The CDR3 loop spans 17 amino acids. Germline assignment: CDR1 SGHAT and CDR2 FQNNGV. The junction had 14 bases not matched to a gene; V was cut back by 7 bases and J by 5 bases. For the CDR3, the DNA is TGTGCCAGCAACATCGGCATTAGCGGGGGGTGGGACAATGAGCAGTTCTTC. Translation gives CASNIGISGGWDNEQFF.

The chain couples TRBV7-3 to TRBJ2-7; 9 nucleotides match TRBD2. V lost 2 bases to trimming and J lost 0 bases; unmatched junction nucleotides: 2. CDR1 and CDR2 (germline): SGHTA, FQGTGA. The CDR3 totals 15 residues. The CDR3 bases are TGTGCCAGCAGCTTATTTAGCGGGAGCTCCTACGAGCAGTACTTC. Protein: CASSLFSGSSYEQYF. Supplemented by reference TRBV7-3 and TRBJ2-7, the full variable domain reads GAGVSQTPSNKVTEKGKYVELRCDPISGHTALYWYRQSLGQGPEFLIYFQGTGAADDSGLPNDRFFAVRPEGSVSTLKIQRTERGDSAVYLCASSLFSGSSYEQYFGPGTRLTVT.

The genes are TRBV2 and TRBJ1-5; TRBD1 aligns across 8 bases. Germline V lookup: CDR1 SNHLY, CDR2 FYNNEI. V was pared by 5 bases and J by 5 bases, with 2 bases of the junction left unmatched. This CDR3 has 13 residues. CDR3 bases: TGTGCCAGCAGTCTGGACAGGGATCAGCCCCAGCATTTT. Protein: CASSLDRDQPQHF.

This clone is a singleton in its sample. The gene calls are TRBV5-6 and TRBJ2-7; TRBD2 aligns across 9 bases. In germline, CDR1 is SGHDT, CDR2 YYEEEE. V lost 0 bases to trimming and J lost 6 bases; unmatched junction nucleotides: 10. The CDR3 runs 16 residues. The CDR3 protein is CASSLAERGASLEQYF. CDR3 nucleotide sequence: TGTGCCAGCAGCTTGGCGGAGCGGGGGGCCTCGCTCGAGCAGTACTTC.

This clone was seen a few times. The chain joins TRBV4-1 to TRBJ2-1; the match to TRBD1 covers 11 bases. The CDR3 length is 18 residues. Losses at the gene ends were 4 bases for V and 0 bases for J; bases not matched to a gene: 8. Per germline, CDR1 MGHRA and CDR2 YSYEKL. The CDR3 coding sequence is TGCGCCAGCAGCCGTGGACAGGGGGCCCTCAGCTCCTACAATGAGCAGTTCTTC. Translating it yields CASSRGQGALSSYNEQFF.

V gene TRBV4-1 combines with J gene TRBJ1-1, with 7 nucleotides matching TRBD1. V lost 4 bases to trimming and J lost 0 bases; unmatched junction nucleotides: 2. Germline values: CDR1 MGHRA, CDR2 YSYEKL. The CDR3 is made up of 14 amino acids. The CDR3 DNA reads TGCGCCAGCAGCCCGACAGGGTTGAACACTGAAGCTTTCTTT. Translating gives CASSPTGLNTEAFF.

Comment on this clone: At one end, the junction sequence differs from germline, possibly due to a read error. Different DNA sequences within this sample yield the same CDR3. The genes are TRBV7-6 and TRBJ1-6; TRBD1 might be the D (5 bases). The CDR3 spans 19 residues. Germline V gene data show CDR1 as SGHVS and CDR2 as FNYEAQ. CDR3 amino acids: CASSLPRAQMGGHNSPLHF. The CDR3 DNA sequence: TGTGCCAGCAGCTTGCCCCGGGCCCAGATGGGGGGTCATAATTCCCCCCTCCACTTT.

The chain uses TRBV9 and TRBJ1-2; 10 bases map to TRBD1. Germline V CDR1 and CDR2: SGDLS, YYNGEE. The CDR3 is made up of 15 amino acids. Trimming cost V 1 base and J 3 bases; bases outside gene matches: 3. CDR3 in DNA: TGTGCCAGCAGCGTATTTGGGACAGGGGACTATGGCTACACCTTC. It codes for CASSVFGTGDYGYTF.

The V and J genes are TRBV29-1 and TRBJ1-4, with D uncertain. Germline CDR1 and CDR2: SQVTM and ANQGSEA. V lost 6 bases and J 4 bases, leaving 12 bases between the germline ends. The CDR3 runs 13 residues. CDR3 coding DNA: TGCAGCGTGGAGACGCCGGGTAATGAAAAACTGTTTTTT. Translating gives CSVETPGNEKLFF.

The chain couples TRBV14 to TRBJ2-7, with 11 positions matching TRBD2. V gave up 1 base and J gave up 0 bases; unmatched junction bases: 8. The V gene's germline CDR1 is SGHDN and CDR2 FVKESK. The CDR3 sequence is 18 residues long. CDR3 bases: TGTGCCAGCAGCCAAGGAGCTAGCGGGGGGCTCCGCTCCTACGAGCAGTACTTC. Amino acids: CASSQGASGGLRSYEQYF.

The J gene is TRBJ2-2, the V gene TRBV12-5; 7 positions match TRBD1. CDR1 is LGHNT, CDR2 FRNRAP, per germline. The CDR3 sequence is 16 residues long. With 4 bases clipped from V and 0 bases from J, the junction kept 5 bases outside the gene matches. CDR3 nucleotide sequence: TGTGCTAGTGGTTCCGAGGACAGGCCGAACACCGGGGAGCTGTTTTTT. This codes for CASGSEDRPNTGELFF.